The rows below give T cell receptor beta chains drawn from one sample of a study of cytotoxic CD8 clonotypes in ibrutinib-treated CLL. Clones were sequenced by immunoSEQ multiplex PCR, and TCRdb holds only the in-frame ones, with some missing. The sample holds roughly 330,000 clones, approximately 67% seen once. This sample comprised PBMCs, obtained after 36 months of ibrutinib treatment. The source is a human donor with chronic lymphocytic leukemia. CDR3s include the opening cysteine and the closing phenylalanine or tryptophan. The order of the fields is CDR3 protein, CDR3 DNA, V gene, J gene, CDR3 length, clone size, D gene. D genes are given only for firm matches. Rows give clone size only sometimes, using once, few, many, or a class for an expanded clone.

CASSFFERRFGDEQFF	TGCGCCAGCAGCTTTTTCGAACGACGGTTCGGGGATGAGCAGTTCTTC	TRBV5-1	TRBJ2-1	16	.	.
CASSAIWSGGETTGELFF	TGTGCCAGCAGTGCCATCTGGTCGGGGGGCGAGACGACCGGGGAGCTGTTTTTT	TRBV2	TRBJ2-2	18	.	.
CASSIGAGTGAYEQYF	TGTGCCAGTAGTATAGGGGCCGGGACAGGGGCCTACGAGCAGTACTTC	TRBV19	TRBJ2-7	16	.	TRBD1
CSVDRQAPNEKLFF	TGCAGCGTTGATCGACAGGCCCCTAATGAAAAACTGTTTTTT	TRBV29-1	TRBJ1-4	14	.	.
CASRRTGSYEQYF	TGTGCCAGCAGAAGGACAGGTTCCTACGAGCAGTACTTC	TRBV5-4	TRBJ2-7	13	few	TRBD1
CASSQGLGYNEQFF	TGTGCCAGCAGCCAGGGACTAGGGTACAATGAGCAGTTCTTC	TRBV7-7	TRBJ2-1	14	.	TRBD2
CASRSENTGELFF	TGTGCCAGCCGGTCGGAAAACACCGGGGAGCTGTTTTTT	TRBV19	TRBJ2-2	13	.	.
CASSQKWGPQETQYF	TGCGCCAGCAGTCAAAAGTGGGGTCCTCAAGAGACCCAGTACTTC	TRBV23-1	TRBJ2-5	15	few	.
CASSSLGRGGPDTQYF	TGTGCCAGCAGTTCCCTCGGTCGCGGGGGTCCAGATACGCAGTATTTT	TRBV6-5	TRBJ2-3	16	.	TRBD2
CASSLVGLDYGYTF	TGTGCCAGCAGCTTAGTCGGACTTGACTATGGCTACACCTTC	TRBV7-2	TRBJ1-2	14	.	.
CASSYRTGPNTGELFF	TGTGCCAGCAGTTACCGGACAGGGCCGAACACCGGGGAGCTGTTTTTT	TRBV6-6	TRBJ2-2	16	.	TRBD1
CASSLDSRETQYF	TGTGCCAGCAGCTTGGACTCACGGGAGACCCAGTACTTC	TRBV13	TRBJ2-5	13	few	.
CASSEAPAGTNYGYTF	TGTGCCAGCAGTGAAGCCCCTGCTGGAACTAACTATGGCTACACCTTC	TRBV2	TRBJ1-2	16	.	.
CASSSETGRYGYTF	TGTGCCAGCAGCTCGGAGACGGGGCGCTATGGCTACACCTTC	TRBV7-6	TRBJ1-2	14	once	.
CASSFPGLDTQYF	TGTGCCAGCAGTTTCCCAGGGTTAGATACGCAGTATTTT	TRBV27	TRBJ2-3	13	.	.
CASSSGGRTRAEQYF	TGTGCCAGCAGCTCCGGGGGACGGACGCGCGCCGAGCAGTACTTC	TRBV11-2	TRBJ2-7	15	.	.
CASSPRDEKLFF	TGTGCCAGCAGCCCCAGGGACGAAAAACTGTTTTTT	TRBV7-9	TRBJ1-4	12	once	.
CASSWRRMNTEAFF	TGCGCCAGCAGCTGGCGACGGATGAACACTGAAGCTTTCTTT	TRBV5-1	TRBJ1-1	14	few	.
CSGNGLAGGQETQYF	TGCAGCGGGAACGGACTAGCGGGAGGGCAAGAGACCCAGTACTTC	TRBV29-1	TRBJ2-5	15	.	TRBD2
CASSLAIEETQYF	TGTGCCAGCAGCTTAGCGATCGAGGAGACCCAGTACTTC	TRBV7-2	TRBJ2-5	13	.	.
CASSRETGGTDTQYF	TGCGCCAGCAGCCGGGAGACAGGGGGCACAGATACGCAGTATTTT	TRBV5-1	TRBJ2-3	15	.	TRBD1
CASGSYPWHKFNYGYTF	TGTGCTAGTGGTTCCTACCCTTGGCATAAATTTAACTATGGCTACACCTTC	TRBV12-5	TRBJ1-2	17	.	.
CASSPGLAYEQYF	TGCGCCAGCAGCCCAGGGTTAGCCTACGAGCAGTACTTC	TRBV4-3	TRBJ2-7	13	few	.
CASSQAGFNYGYTF	TGTGCCAGCAGCCAAGCAGGGTTTAACTATGGCTACACCTTC	TRBV4-2	TRBJ1-2	14	.	.
CSALGGYTF	TGCAGTGCTCTTGGTGGCTACACCTTC	TRBV20-1	TRBJ1-2	9	few	.
CASSVTLAEEQFF	TGTGCCAGCAGCGTAACTCTAGCAGAAGAGCAGTTCTTC	TRBV9	TRBJ2-1	13	.	.
CASTRGGWTGWAAFF	TGTGCCAGCACCCGCGGGGGGTGGACAGGTTGGGCAGCTTTCTTT	TRBV6-6	TRBJ1-1	15	once	TRBD1
CASSTSYGAYEQYF	TGTGCCAGCAGCACATCCTATGGGGCCTACGAGCAGTACTTC	TRBV7-2	TRBJ2-7	14	.	.
CASSEAGAEQYF	TGTGCCAGCAGTGAAGCGGGGGCCGAGCAGTACTTC	TRBV6-5	TRBJ2-7	12	once	TRBD2
CASSKIWRHQPQHF	TGTGCCAGCTCAAAGATTTGGCGACATCAGCCCCAGCATTTT	TRBV18	TRBJ1-5	14	.	.
CASSFGTGIEAFF	TGTGCCAGCAGTTTCGGGACAGGGATTGAAGCTTTCTTT	TRBV11-2	TRBJ1-1	13	.	TRBD1
CASSLSDSAYEQYF	TGTGCCAGCAGTTTAAGCGATTCCGCCTACGAGCAGTACTTC	TRBV27	TRBJ2-7	14	.	.
CASSPSSSSYNEQFF	TGTGCCAGCAGCCCGAGTAGCAGCTCCTACAATGAGCAGTTCTTC	TRBV7-3	TRBJ2-1	15	.	.
CASRLGQHNSPLHF	TGTGCCAGCAGATTGGGACAGCATAATTCACCCCTCCACTTT	TRBV6-1	TRBJ1-6	14	few	TRBD1
CASSPKGRGPPYEQYF	TGTGCCAGCAGCCCGAAGGGCAGGGGGCCTCCCTACGAGCAGTACTTC	TRBV7-9	TRBJ2-7	16	.	TRBD1
CASSLLAGGSYNEQFF	TGTGCCAGCAGCTTATTAGCGGGGGGTTCCTACAATGAGCAGTTCTTC	TRBV7-6	TRBJ2-1	16	.	TRBD2
CASSEFGGKLFF	TGTGCCAGCAGTGAATTTGGGGGAAAACTGTTTTTT	TRBV6-1	TRBJ1-4	12	few	.
CASSSARPGQDRETQYF	TGTGCCAGCAGTTCCGCCCGACCGGGACAGGATAGGGAGACCCAGTACTTC	TRBV5-4	TRBJ2-5	17	.	TRBD1
CASSLSRDRSQPQHF	TGTGCCAGCAGCTTAAGCCGGGACAGATCTCAGCCCCAGCATTTT	TRBV7-2	TRBJ1-5	15	.	TRBD1
CASSTGGLYEQYF	TGTGCCAGCTCAACAGGGGGACTCTACGAGCAGTACTTC	TRBV18	TRBJ2-7	13	few	TRBD1
CATSGHAGDRVKNVLTF	TGTGCCACCAGCGGCCATGCGGGGGACAGGGTGAAAAACGTCCTGACTTTC	TRBV15	TRBJ2-6	17	.	TRBD1
CASSPQAMWQFF	TGTGCCAGCTCACCGCAGGCAATGTGGCAGTTCTTC	TRBV18	TRBJ2-1	12	.	.
CRGGTYTEAFF	TGCAGAGGAGGCACATACACTGAAGCTTTCTTT	TRBV20-1	TRBJ1-1	11	.	.
CAISEFGQGSPYGYTF	TGTGCCATCAGTGAGTTTGGACAGGGGTCGCCTTATGGCTACACCTTC	TRBV10-3	TRBJ1-2	16	.	TRBD1
CASSEASIEQYF	TGTGCCAGCAGTGAAGCGTCAATCGAGCAGTACTTC	TRBV2	TRBJ2-7	12	few	.
CASSLGTNREQYF	TGTGCCAGCAGCCTTGGGACTAACCGTGAGCAGTACTTC	TRBV5-6	TRBJ2-7	13	.	TRBD2
CASSESTVDVSEQFF	TGTGCCAGCAGTGAAAGTACAGTGGATGTCAGTGAGCAGTTCTTC	TRBV6-1	TRBJ2-1	15	.	.
CASSPRWGGGTDTQYF	TGCGCCAGCAGCCCCCGGTGGGGCGGGGGTACAGATACGCAGTATTTT	TRBV5-1	TRBJ2-3	16	.	TRBD2
CASRPTVGASGGYTF	TGTGCCAGCAGGCCCACAGTGGGCGCATCGGGCGGCTACACCTTC	TRBV6-5	TRBJ1-2	15	.	.
CASSTGSTDTQYF	TGTGCCAGCAGCACGGGATCTACAGATACGCAGTATTTT	TRBV6-5	TRBJ2-3	13	.	.
CASSIRTGGGTGELFF	TGTGCCAGTAGTATCCGAACAGGGGGAGGTACCGGGGAGCTGTTTTTT	TRBV19	TRBJ2-2	16	.	TRBD1
CASTSGLQETQYF	TGTGCCAGCACTTCAGGGTTGCAAGAGACCCAGTACTTC	TRBV27	TRBJ2-5	13	.	.